This TCR beta chain was identified in a study of human T cells and chemical hapten exposure. In the study overall: Minor pooled library volume differences mainly drove per-sample TCR yield variation.

Individual cDNA molecules in this library carried unique molecular identifiers. Source study methods: Counts of TCRs in each sample centred on a median of 95,638 and extended from around 24,000 to 710,000. One entry per CDR3 protein results from TCRdb running MiXCR on the 5' RACE reads. For this entry, the V and J calls and clone size follow TCRdb and not the study's own pipeline. Among 100,000 to 120,000 distinct CDR3 sequences listed, 15% to 20% were seen once. Study-wide points: Sensitizing to DPC left TCRs with a frequency above 1 in 1000 unaltered.

This CDR3 contains 15 residues. The V segment lost 5 bases and the J segment 2 bases; nucleotides outside the gene matches: 5. In germline, CDR1 is MNHEY, CDR2 SVGAGI. Extraction of total RNA was performed on unfractionated whole blood. Remarks on this clonotype: Antigen unknown.

This clonotype originated in a human donor in good health. The chain carries TRBV6-5 and TRBJ2-3; 9 nucleotides line up with TRBD1. The CDR3: CASSPWTGATDTQYF. The CDR3 nucleotides are TGTGCCAGCAGTCCATGGACAGGGGCCACAGATACGCAGTATTTT.